This T cell receptor beta chain was documented in a study of neurological immune-mediated disorders. This clonotype has at least ten counts. Per the germline V gene, CDR1 is MNHEY and CDR2 is SMNVEV (reference sequence). The CDR3 totals 13 residues. V was cut by 5 bases and J by 0 bases, with 7 bases left in between. TCRdb re-derived calls from the 5' RACE reads in MiXCR, one entry per CDR3 protein. Here the sample spans tens of thousands of distinct CDR3 sequences, almost 4% being singletons. Sequencing was carried out using PBMCs. V gene TRBV27 combines with J gene TRBJ2-5, with TRBD2 as a possible D gene (6 bases). The sequence was collected from a man younger than 40 with multiple sclerosis. The CDR3 here is CASSREYQETQYF. Written as DNA, the CDR3 is TGTGCCAGCAGTCGGGAGTACCAAGAGACCCAGTACTTC.